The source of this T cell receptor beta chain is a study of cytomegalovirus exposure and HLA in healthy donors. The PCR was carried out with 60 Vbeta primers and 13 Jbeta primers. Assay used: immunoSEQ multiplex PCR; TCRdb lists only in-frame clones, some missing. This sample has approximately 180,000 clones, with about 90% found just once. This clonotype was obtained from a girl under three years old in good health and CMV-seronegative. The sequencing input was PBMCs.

In DNA, the CDR3 is TGTGCCAGCAGCGTAAGCGGGGGGGACAATGAGCAGTTCTTC. Translation: CASSVSGGDNEQFF. The chain recombines TRBV9 with TRBJ2-1; 10 bases agree with TRBD2. Trimming removed 1 base from V and 5 bases from J; junction bases left unmatched: 0. The germline CDR1 and CDR2 sequences are SGDLS and YYNGEE. This CDR3 comprises 14 residues. The full variable domain, its missing parts supplied by reference TRBV9 and TRBJ2-1, is DSGVTQTPKHLITATGQRVTLRCSPRSGDLSVYWYQQSLDQGLQFLIQYYNGEERAKGNILERFSAQQFPDLHSELNLSSLELGDSALYFCASSVSGGDNEQFFGPGTRLTVL.